The entry that follows covers one T cell receptor beta chain sequence. Measured with immunoSEQ multiplex PCR; TCRdb has only the in-frame clones, and not every one. The table shows 100,000 to 120,000 clones, with 90% occurring only once. This specimen comes from a study of glioma-infiltrating T cells after dendritic cell vaccination. This sample's time point: after dendritic cell vaccination, including at tumor progression/relapse. Germline CDR1 is SGHRS and CDR2 is YFSETQ. Trimming cost V 3 bases and J 4 bases, with 16 bases left between them. The length of the CDR3 is 15 residues. The sequence derives from a human donor with glioblastoma. The specimen was blood, collected after dendritic cell vaccination. V is TRBV5-1 and J is TRBJ1-1; tentative D call: TRBD1 (6 bases). CDR3 DNA: TGCGCCAGCAGCTGGGGGGGCACGCCGGGCACTGAAGCTTTCTTT. It encodes CASSWGGTPGTEAFF.